This T cell receptor beta chain originates from a study of identical twins. Study conclusions and caveats: It was possible that invariant MAIT and iNKT cells partly confounded the zero-insertion analyses.

The CDR3 covers 14 residues. Trimming shortened V by 4 bases and J by 0 bases, and 10 bases separated the two germline ends. In germline, CDR1 is SGHRS, CDR2 YFSETQ. The table lists this clonotype with many counts. Antigen: not known. Unique molecular identifiers were present on the cDNA, and a universal primer site came from template switching. TCRdb re-called the 5' RACE reads with MiXCR, one entry per CDR3 protein. The sample carries 500,000 to 700,000 distinct CDR3 sequences, 7.1% recorded once. These data also formed part of another study, on yellow fever vaccine responses in identical twins.

The sequenced sample was PBMCs. The sequence derives from a woman in her late teens or twenties in good health. This sequence joins TRBV5-1 and TRBJ1-1, with unresolved D. The CDR3 loop reads CASSPRELNTEAFF. As DNA, the CDR3 is TGCGCCAGCAGCCCCAGAGAGCTGAACACTGAAGCTTTCTTT.